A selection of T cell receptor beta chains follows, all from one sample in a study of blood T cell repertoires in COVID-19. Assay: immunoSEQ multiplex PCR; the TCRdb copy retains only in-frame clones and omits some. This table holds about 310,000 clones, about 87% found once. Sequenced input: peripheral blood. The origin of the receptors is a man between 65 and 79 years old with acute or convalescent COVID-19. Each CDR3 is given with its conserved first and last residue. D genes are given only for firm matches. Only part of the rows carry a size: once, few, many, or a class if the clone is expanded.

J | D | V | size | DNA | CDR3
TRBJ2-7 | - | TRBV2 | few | TGTGCCAGCAGGGCACTGGGGAGCTCCTACGAGCAGTACTTC | CASRALGSSYEQYF
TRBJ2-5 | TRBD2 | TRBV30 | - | TGTGCCTGGAGCAGAGCGCTTAGCGGGGGTACAGAGACCCAGTACTTC | CAWSRALSGGTETQYF
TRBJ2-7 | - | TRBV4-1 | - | TGCGCCAGCAGCCAAGCCCTAGACTCCTACGAGCAGTACTTC | CASSQALDSYEQYF
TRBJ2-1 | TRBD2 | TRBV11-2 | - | TGTGCCAGCAGCTTAGCCTTATCTAGCGGGAGATACAATGAGCAGTTCTTC | CASSLALSSGRYNEQFF
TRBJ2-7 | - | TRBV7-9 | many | TGTGCCAGCAGCTTAACACTAGGGGGTTACGAGCAGTACTTC | CASSLTLGGYEQYF
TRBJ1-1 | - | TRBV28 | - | TGTGCCAGCAGTTTTCAGGGGCTGGCTAAGTTTGAAGCTTTCTTT | CASSFQGLAKFEAFF
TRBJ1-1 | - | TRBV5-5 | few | TGTGCCAGCAGCCTTGTCCTTACTGAAGCTTTCTTT | CASSLVLTEAFF
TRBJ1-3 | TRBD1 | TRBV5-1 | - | TGCGCCAGTTGGGACAGGCGACCTGGAAACACCATATATTTT | CASWDRRPGNTIYF
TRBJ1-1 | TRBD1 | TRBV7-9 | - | TGTGCCAGCAGCCGTTACAGGGGGAACACTGAAGCTTTCTTT | CASSRYRGNTEAFF
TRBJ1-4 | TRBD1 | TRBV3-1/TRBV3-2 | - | TGTGCCAGCAGCCAAGATACGTACAGGGGGAATGAAAAACTGTTTTTT | CASSQDTYRGNEKLFF
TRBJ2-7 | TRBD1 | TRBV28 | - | TGTGCCAGCAGTATCGGGACAGGGGGTTCCTACGAGCAGTACTTC | CASSIGTGGSYEQYF
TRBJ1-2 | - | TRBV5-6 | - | TGTGCCAGCAGCCCCGGTATGAGCTATGGCTACACCTTC | CASSPGMSYGYTF
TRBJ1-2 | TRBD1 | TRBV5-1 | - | TGCGCCAGCAGGAAACAGGGGGCTAACTATGGCTACACCTTC | CASRKQGANYGYTF
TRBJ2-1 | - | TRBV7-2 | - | TGTGCCAGCAGCTTAGAACCCTCTAGTCACAATGAGCAGTTCTTC | CASSLEPSSHNEQFF
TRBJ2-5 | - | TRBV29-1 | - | TGCAGCGTTAGAACAGGCTTTCAAGAGACCCAGTACTTC | CSVRTGFQETQYF
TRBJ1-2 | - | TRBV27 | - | TGTGCCAGCAGTTTGGAGGGGCGTCGTGGCTACACCTTC | CASSLEGRRGYTF